This TCR beta chain was recovered during a study of HIV-infected patients and healthy controls. This clonotype was seen more than once but under ten times. Germline-derived CDR1 and CDR2 are SGHNT and YYREEE (reference sequence). V lost 0 bases and J lost 9, with 9 bases in between. The CDR3 is 13 amino acids. Each CDR3 protein gets one entry after TCRdb re-called the 5' RACE reads with MiXCR. The sample includes tens of thousands of distinct CDR3 sequences, less than 20% of them seen just once. V and J are TRBV5-4 and TRBJ2-2, with D perhaps TRBD2 (6 bases). Sequences were obtained from CD4+ T cells from blood. The TCR comes from a human donor in good health. In nucleotides, the CDR3 is TGTGCCAGCAGCTTGGCGGGGGACCGGGAGCTGTTTTTT. This sequence encodes CASSLAGDRELFF.